This paragraph covers one T cell receptor beta chain sequence. The antigen is undetermined. Germline assignment: CDR1 SGHTA and CDR2 FQGTGA. Trimming cost V 5 bases and J 4 bases, with 20 bases left between them. The CDR3 totals 16 residues. Original handling: Lowest detectable productive clonotype frequency was 2.59 x 10-5. Libraries were prepared by immunoSEQ multiplex PCR; TCRdb keeps only in-frame clonotypes and omits some of them. The D gene and trimming were derived from the DNA, and the V and J assignments and clone size from that table. The sample holds over 45,000 clones, roughly 72% seen once. This entry is derived from a study of STAT5B mutations in CD4+ large granular lymphocyte leukemia. Study results and limitations: Around 25% of private leukemic clonotypes occurred rarely in other patients' non-leukemic repertoires.

The J gene is TRBJ1-1, the V gene TRBV7-3, with unresolved D. The specimen was CD4+ T cells from blood buffy coats. This clonotype originated in a human donor in good health. The CDR3 loop reads CASSLVVGTPATEAFF. CDR3 coding DNA: TGTGCCAGCAGCCTAGTAGTCGGAACACCAGCCACTGAAGCTTTCTTT.